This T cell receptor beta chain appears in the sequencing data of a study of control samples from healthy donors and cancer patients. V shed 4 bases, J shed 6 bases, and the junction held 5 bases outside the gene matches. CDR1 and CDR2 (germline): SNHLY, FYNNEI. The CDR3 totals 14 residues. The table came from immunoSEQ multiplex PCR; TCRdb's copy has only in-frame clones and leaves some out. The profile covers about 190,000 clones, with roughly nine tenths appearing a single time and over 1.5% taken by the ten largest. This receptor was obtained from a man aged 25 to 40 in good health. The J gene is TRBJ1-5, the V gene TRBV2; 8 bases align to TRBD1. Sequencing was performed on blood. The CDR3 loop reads CASSGQGLAQPQHF. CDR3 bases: TGTGCCAGCAGTGGACAGGGGTTGGCTCAGCCCCAGCATTTT.